The source of this TCR beta chain is a study of blood T cell repertoires in COVID-19. Measured with immunoSEQ multiplex PCR; TCRdb has only the in-frame clones, and not every one. The repertoire holds roughly 160,000 clones, with under 90% as singletons. Donors were grouped by their self-reported clinical history. What the recovered Cohort 3 donors had was two negative PCRs, clearance, or symptom resolution. The receptor was derived from a man aged 45-65 years who had recovered from COVID-19. Sequencing was performed on PBMCs or T cells enriched from blood (not recorded which).

CDR3 loop: CASRVGIRDSLSNQPQHF. The CDR3, as DNA: TGTGCCAGCAGAGTCGGGATCCGGGACAGCCTTAGCAATCAGCCCCAGCATTTT. V is TRBV2 and J is TRBJ1-5, with TRBD1 identical over 7 bases. Per germline, CDR1 SNHLY and CDR2 FYNNEI. The CDR3 totals 18 residues. Trimming removed 6 bases from V and 0 bases from J; junction bases left unmatched: 14.